One sample yielded the 14 T cell receptor beta chains listed below, sequenced in a study of OX40 agonist ivuxolimab in advanced cancers. Clones were read by immunoSEQ multiplex PCR, and TCRdb kept only the in-frame ones, dropping some. The profile shows 90,000 to 95,000 clones, around 80% of them singletons. This specimen was CD4+ or CD8+ T cells sorted from blood, taken in a trial of the OX40 agonist ivuxolimab. The receptors were sampled from an adult with an advanced solid tumor such as melanoma, head and neck, liver or kidney cancer.

The chain links TRBV6-5 to TRBJ1-5; a possible D gene is TRBD1 (6 bases). CDR1 and CDR2 from the germline V gene are MNHEY and SVGAGI. The V end lost 6 bases, the J end lost 3 bases, and 9 bases lay between the germline ends. The CDR3 sequence is 13 residues long. As DNA, the CDR3 is TGTGCCAGCAGGGGACAAGACAATCAGCCCCAGCATTTT. This translates into CASRGQDNQPQHF.

This rearrangement joins TRBV19 to TRBJ1-1; the D gene is possibly TRBD1 (6 bases). This CDR3 region has 15 residues. The germline V gene encodes CDR1 LNHDA and CDR2 SQIVND (reference sequence). V lost 6 bases and J 1 base, leaving 15 bases between the germline ends. CDR3 region: CASRGSPGQNTEAFF. In DNA form, the CDR3 reads TGTGCCAGTAGGGGATCTCCGGGACAGAACACTGAAGCTTTCTTT.

The chain is built from TRBV5-4 and TRBJ2-1; maybe TRBD1 (8 bases). The CDR3 consists of 16 residues. CDR1 is SGHNT and CDR2 is YYREEE in the germline V gene (reference sequence). V gave up 4 bases and J gave up 6 bases, with 20 bases separating them. The CDR3: CASSIKLTGEGNEQFF. The DNA of the CDR3 is TGTGCCAGCAGCATTAAACTGACAGGGGAGGGCAATGAGCAGTTCTTC. Full variable domain (missing parts from reference TRBV5-4 and TRBJ2-1): ETGVTQSPTHLIKTRGQQVTLRCSSQSGHNTVSWYQQALGQGPQFIFQYYREEENGRGNFPPRFSGLQFPNYSSELNVNALELDDSALYLCASSIKLTGEGNEQFFGPGTRLTVL.

This clone was picked up a small number of times. The chain employs TRBV28 and TRBJ1-1; tentatively, D is TRBD1 (5 bases). The germline V and J ends were trimmed by 5 bases and 3 bases, with 10 bases remaining between them. The CDR3 covers 13 residues. Germline CDR1 MDHEN, CDR2 SYDVKM. CDR3 DNA sequence: TGTGCCAGCAGTGACCAGGGTTACACTGAAGCTTTCTTT. Its protein is CASSDQGYTEAFF.

This clone appeared once. The chain links TRBV2 to TRBJ2-3; D not resolved. V was shortened by 4 bases and J by 3 bases, with 14 bases between the two germline ends. This CDR3 contains 15 residues. Germline CDR1 reads SNHLY; CDR2 reads FYNNEI. The CDR3 is CASSVRRFGTDTQYF. The CDR3 DNA is TGTGCCAGCAGTGTTAGGCGGTTCGGAACAGATACGCAGTATTTT.

This sequence joins TRBV5-1 and TRBJ1-6; the D gene is possibly TRBD1 (5 bases). The CDR3 totals 16 residues. V lost 4 bases, J lost 5 bases, and 16 bases lay in between. Germline V gene sequence: CDR1 SGHRS, CDR2 YFSETQ. This CDR3 is CASSESGTENNSPLHF. The CDR3, as DNA: TGCGCCAGCAGCGAAAGCGGGACGGAAAATAATTCACCCCTCCACTTT.

CDR3 nucleotide sequence: TGTGCCAGCACCGAATGGACAGGGTCTGGCGGCTACACCTTC. Its translation: CASTEWTGSGGYTF. This chain connects TRBV7-3 to TRBJ1-2; 8 bases agree with TRBD1. This CDR3 spans 14 amino acids. CDR1 is SGHTA, CDR2 FQGTGA, per germline. With 7 bases clipped from V and 8 bases from J, the junction kept 12 bases outside the gene matches.

This sequence joins TRBV27 and TRBJ1-6; no clear D gene. V lost 6 bases and J lost 1, with 13 bases in between. The CDR3 has 16 residues. Germline V gives CDR1 MNHEY, CDR2 SMNVEV (reference sequence). CDR3 nucleotides: TGTGCCAGCAGGACGGTCCTTCGATCCTATAATTCACCCCTCCACTTT. Protein sequence: CASRTVLRSYNSPLHF.

The chain links TRBV5-6 to TRBJ1-5, with no clear D. The CDR3 runs to 17 residues. V lost 4 bases and J 7 bases, leaving 24 bases between the germline ends. The V gene's germline CDR1 is SGHDT and CDR2 YYEEEE. The CDR3 protein is CASSLGPSSWEEQPQHF. In DNA form, the CDR3 reads TGTGCCAGCAGCCTTGGCCCCAGTAGCTGGGAGGAGCAGCCCCAGCATTTT.

The chain is built from TRBV5-1 and TRBJ1-2; 10 nucleotides align to TRBD1. The CDR3 consists of 15 residues. V dropped 3 bases and J dropped 7; count of bases not matched to a gene: 9. Per germline, CDR1 SGHRS and CDR2 YFSETQ. CDR3 DNA: TGCGCCAGCAGCTCGTACGACAGGGGGCTGGTTGGCTACACCTTC. It translates to CASSSYDRGLVGYTF.

DNA of the CDR3: TGTGCCATCAACCCCGGACTAGCGAGTAGGGGTGAGCAGTTCTTC. This gives the protein CAINPGLASRGEQFF. The chain recombines TRBV10-3 with TRBJ2-1; 9 bases are a match to TRBD2. V lost 7 bases, J lost 9 bases, and 13 bases stayed unmatched. This CDR3 contains 15 residues. Germline CDR1 is ENHRY and CDR2 is SYGVKD.

The rearrangement links TRBV5-6 to TRBJ2-2, with D tentatively TRBD1 (6 bases). Germline V gene lookup returns CDR1 SGHDT and CDR2 YYEEEE. The germline V and J ends were trimmed by 0 bases and 1 base, with 19 bases remaining between them. CDR3 size: 19 residues. This CDR3 is CASSLGPPRQVLNTGELFF. The CDR3 region has the DNA TGTGCCAGCAGCTTGGGTCCCCCCCGACAGGTTTTGAACACCGGGGAGCTGTTTTTT. Based on the CDR3 plus reference TRBV5-6 and TRBJ2-2, the full variable domain is DAGVTQSPTHLIKTRGQQVTLRCSPKSGHDTVSWYQQALGQGPQFIFQYYEEEERQRGNFPDRFSGHQFPNYSSELNVNALLLGDSALYLCASSLGPPRQVLNTGELFFGEGSRLTVL.

The chain uses TRBV5-6 and TRBJ1-3; no clear D. V lost 4 bases and J lost 4, with 9 bases in between. Germline-derived CDR1 and CDR2 are SGHDT and YYEEEE. This CDR3 has 13 residues. CDR3: CASSPRRGNTIYF. CDR3 in DNA: TGTGCCAGCAGCCCCCGACGAGGAAACACCATATATTTT.

This clone was detected only a few times. The V gene is TRBV2, the J gene TRBJ1-6; no definite D call. Per germline, CDR1 SNHLY and CDR2 FYNNEI. V shed 7 bases and J shed 8 bases, with 12 bases lying between them. This CDR3 has 13 residues. The CDR3 region has the DNA TGTGCCAGCAACAGCGCCGGCTATTCACCCCTCCACTTT. Its protein product is CASNSAGYSPLHF.